Listed below are T cell receptor beta chains from one sample, sequenced in a study of T cell repertoires in cytomegalovirus infection. Each CDR3 protein is one row after TCRdb ran MiXCR on the reads. The sample contains some 440,000 distinct CDR3 sequences, approximately 32% of which appear only once. Sequenced material: PBMCs. The receptor source for this set is a human donor in good health (CMV status not recorded). Some clones in this sample may be carry-over from other donors' samples. CDR3s include the opening cysteine and the closing phenylalanine or tryptophan. Each record gives: clone size, V gene, J gene, D gene, CDR3 DNA, CDR3 protein. A D gene is named only where the DNA matches it firmly. Clone size, where shown, is once, few, many, or a class for clones that have expanded.

NA	TRBV12-3/TRBV12-4	TRBJ2-7	NA	TGTGCCAGCAGTCCCAGGAGCTCCTACGAGCCGTACTTC	CASSPRSSYEPYF
NA	TRBV7-9	TRBJ2-7	NA	TGTGCCAGCAGCTTATGGACCTACGAGCAGTACTTT	CASSLWTYEQYF
few	TRBV10-2	TRBJ2-7	NA	TGCGCCAGTTGCCTGGGACACGTTTCCTACGAGCAGTACTTC	CASCLGHVSYEQYF
NA	TRBV14	TRBJ1-2	TRBD1	TGTGCCAGCAGCCAAGCCGGGACAGGGTTCGGCTACACCTTC	CASSQAGTGFGYTF
few	TRBV7-9	TRBJ2-1	NA	TGTGCCAGCAGCGATAAGCCCCATGAGCAGTTCTTC	CASSDKPHEQFF
NA	TRBV28	TRBJ2-1	NA	TGTGCCAGCAGTTTATCCCTTGAGGGGGGCTATGGGAAGCAGTTCTTC	CASSLSLEGGYGKQFF
once	TRBV5-4	TRBJ1-1	NA	TGTGCCAGCAGCTTGGAAGGATTCGCTGAAGCTTTCTTT	CASSLEGFAEAFF
few	TRBV6-6	TRBJ1-1	NA	TGTGCCAGCAAGGGGGACTTGATGAACACTGAAGCTTTCTTT	CASKGDLMNTEAFF
many	TRBV7-2	TRBJ1-1	NA	TGTGCCAGCAGCCCCTTAGTAGGGACTGAAGCTTTCTTT	CASSPLVGTEAFF
few	TRBV19	TRBJ1-1	NA	TGTGCCAGTAGCCCGGACGGTTACATGAACACTGAAGCTTTCTTT	CASSPDGYMNTEAFF
NA	TRBV9	TRBJ2-1	NA	TGTGCCAGCAGCTCGGGACATCTTAACAATGAGCAGTTCTTC	CASSSGHLNNEQFF
many	TRBV7-2	TRBJ1-1	NA	TGTGCCAGCAGCTTTGGGGAGGGCACTGAAGCTTTCTTT	CASSFGEGTEAFF
few	TRBV19	TRBJ1-1	NA	TGTGCCAGTACCCTAGGGTTGAAAGAGACTGAAGCTTTCTTT	CASTLGLKETEAFF
few	TRBV11-2	TRBJ1-3	NA	TGTGCCAGCAGCTCCCGGCTGGGAGGAAGCTCTGGAAACACCATATATTTT	CASSSRLGGSSGNTIYF
many	TRBV5-1	TRBJ2-7	NA	TGCGCCAGCAGCTTATGGACAGCCTCCTACGAGCAGTACTTC	CASSLWTASYEQYF
once	TRBV19	TRBJ1-1	NA	TGTGCCAGTATTCGGAACAGCATGAACACTGAAGCTTTCTTT	CASIRNSMNTEAFF
NA	TRBV11-1	TRBJ2-5	NA	TGTGCCAGCAGCGAACAGACCGGGAGAAAGAAAGAGACCCAGTACTTC	CASSEQTGRKKETQYF
few	TRBV12-5	TRBJ2-7	NA	TGTGCTAGTGGTTTGGCTCCAGGTGGGTACAGGGTAATTGACGAGCAGTACTTC	CASGLAPGGYRVIDEQYF
NA	TRBV4-3	TRBJ1-2	NA	TGCGCCAGCAGCCAAGATAAGGGCGGAGTCTATGGCTACACCTTC	CASSQDKGGVYGYTF
few	TRBV4-1	TRBJ1-6	NA	TGCGCCAGCAGCCTGACCGCGGGGTATAATTCACCCCTCCACTTT	CASSLTAGYNSPLHF
NA	TRBV12-3/TRBV12-4	TRBJ2-3	NA	TGTGCCAGCTCCGCCGGAGGGGGCACAGATACGCAGTATTTT	CASSAGGGTDTQYF
few	TRBV14	TRBJ1-1	TRBD1	TGTGCCAGCAGCCAAAGACAGGGGGTCTGGGCTGAAGCTTTCTTT	CASSQRQGVWAEAFF
NA	TRBV6-5	TRBJ1-1	NA	TGTGCCAGCAGTTACTTTAGCGGGGAGACTGAAGCTTTCTTT	CASSYFSGETEAFF
NA	TRBV5-1	TRBJ2-7	TRBD1	TGCGCCAGCAGCACCGGGACAGGGCCCTACGAGCAGTACTTC	CASSTGTGPYEQYF
NA	TRBV5-1	TRBJ2-2	NA	TGCGCCAGCAGCTTAGAGGCCGCTCGGCGACTGAACACCGGGGAGCTGTTTTTT	CASSLEAARRLNTGELFF
NA	TRBV6-5	TRBJ2-3	NA	TGTGCCAGCAGTTACTCGAGAATCAGCACAGATACGCAGTATTTT	CASSYSRISTDTQYF
once	TRBV15	TRBJ1-3	TRBD1	TGTGCCACCATCAGGGGGAAAAGAGGAAACACCATATATTTT	CATIRGKRGNTIYF